This T cell receptor (beta chain) was captured in a study of blood T cell repertoires in COVID-19. Turning to the study itself: Italy, Spain and the United States were the sources of the convalescent and acute COVID-19 samples. PBMCs, B-cell-depleted T cells, or T cells were the source of the cDNA or gDNA that made up the material.

The Seattle patients joined while their infection was active and were tracked longitudinally afterward. This CDR3 is built from 14 residues. Germline CDR1 is KGHSH and CDR2 is LQKENI. Trimming took 1 base from V and 7 from J, leaving 8 bases between them. Authors' analysis steps: Estimation of nucleated cell counts was performed using reference gene primer amplification. The assay was immunoSEQ multiplex PCR, and TCRdb's table has in-frame clones only and misses some. V, J and clone size derive from that table, while D and trimming were established from the DNA sequence. The sample contains about 130,000 clones, 75% to 90% of which appear only once.

The chain combines TRBV18 with TRBJ1-6; possibly TRBD1 for D (6 bases). This clonotype was obtained from a woman aged 80 or over with COVID-19, enrolled during active disease. The sequencing sample was made of peripheral blood. The chain's CDR3 is CASSPRQENSPLHF. The CDR3 nucleotides are TGTGCCAGCTCACCACGACAGGAGAATTCACCCCTCCACTTT.